The source of this T cell receptor beta chain is a study of blood T cells in healthy people across ages. Points from the study as a whole: Estimates based on one million T cells were treated as lower bounds.

A second PCR, run for roughly 7 to 11 cycles, used a sample-barcoded 5' primer plus a J-beta primer mix. Every single cDNA molecule received a tag from a template-switch adaptor with 12 random nucleotides. MiXCR, run by TCRdb on the 5' RACE reads, gives a single entry per CDR3 protein. Of 1,800,000 or so distinct CDR3 sequences in the sample, more than 35% were seen once. A note on this clonotype: The antigen remains undetermined.

V was clipped by 0 bases and J by 6 bases, with 12 bases between them. CDR1 and CDR2 from the germline V gene are MGHRA and YSYEKL. The CDR3 has 15 residues. The receptor comes from a human donor in good health. The sample was blood. The V call is TRBV4-1, the J call TRBJ1-5, with D uncertain. CDR3 coding DNA: TGCGCCAGCAGCCAAGAGACCCGGATCGGTCAGCCCCAGCATTTT. Encoded protein: CASSQETRIGQPQHF.